This TCR beta chain was observed in a study of T-cell memory formation after mild COVID-19. Study-wide background: Each donor largely had its own TCR clusters.

Using constant-segment primers, 5'RACE produced TCR alpha and TCR beta cDNA libraries carrying sample barcodes and UMIs. One entry per CDR3 protein, called by TCRdb with MiXCR from the 5' RACE reads. The table includes hundreds of thousands of distinct CDR3 sequences, roughly 20% detected once. Whole-study findings and limits: For second-wave clones that peaked at day 37, SARS-CoV-2 specificity went unverified.

To note about this clonotype: What it binds is unknown.

This CDR3 has 18 residues. V dropped 0 bases and J dropped 0 bases, with 15 bases sitting between them. This clonotype originated in an adult woman who had mild COVID-19 (a few samples of this study predate the infection). Cell type and time point are not known. The sample consisted of PBMCs or a T cell subset sorted from them (not recorded which). The genes are TRBV12-3 or TRBV12-4 and TRBJ1-5; D might be TRBD1 (6 bases). The CDR3 region has the DNA TGTGCCAGCAGTTTAGCCCCCGCAGGGGTTTATAGCAATCAGCCCCAGCATTTT. Amino acid sequence: CASSLAPAGVYSNQPQHF.